This T cell receptor beta chain was recorded in a study of blood T cell repertoires in COVID-19. Study-level information: PBMCs, B-cell-depleted T cells, or T cells were the source of the cDNA or gDNA that made up the material.

Grouping used clinical history reported by participants in a survey and questionnaire. Exposed enrollees had met someone with a PCR-confirmed or clinician-diagnosed COVID-19 case at some point within the 2 weeks before study entry. Sequenced by immunoSEQ multiplex PCR; TCRdb stores in-frame clones only, minus some. This sample yields 150,000 to 200,000 clones, of which over 80% are seen a single time; around 5% belongs to the top ten. Germline CDR1 and CDR2: SGHDT and YYEEEE. The CDR3 covers 14 residues. With V trimmed by 0 bases and J by 7 bases, 4 bases remained unmatched. This TCR derives from a man aged 65 to 79 who had been exposed to COVID-19. What was sequenced was PBMCs or T cells enriched from blood (not recorded which). The V gene is TRBV5-6, the J gene TRBJ2-4; TRBD2 aligns across 7 bases. The CDR3 nucleotides read TGTGCCAGCAGCTTGGGACTAGCTGTTAACATTCAGTACTTC. Translating gives CASSLGLAVNIQYF.